Listed below are T cell receptor beta chains from one sample, sequenced in a study of T cell repertoires in cytomegalovirus infection. TCRdb ran MiXCR on the reads and lists one entry per CDR3 protein. Seen here are about 320,000 distinct CDR3 sequences, 8% to 9.5% observed once, and the top ten hold roughly 4.5%. The sample was PBMCs. Source of these receptors: a human donor in good health (CMV status not recorded). Some clones in this sample may be carry-over from other donors' samples. The CDR3 runs from the conserved cysteine through the conserved F or W. The order of the fields is clone size, V gene, D gene, J gene, CDR3 DNA, CDR3 protein. D genes are given only for firm matches. A clone size is listed for some rows: how often the clone was seen (once, few, many), or a class if it is expanded.

abundance: few
v_gene: TRBV6-2/TRBV6-3
d_gene: TRBD1
j_gene: TRBJ2-2
CDR3nt: TGTGCCAGCACGCCCCGAGGACAGGGCCCGAACACCGGGGAGCTGTTTTTT
CDR3aa: CASTPRGQGPNTGELFF

abundance: few
v_gene: TRBV7-9
d_gene: TRBD1
j_gene: TRBJ1-4
CDR3nt: TGTGCCAGCAGCCCTAGTGGGACAGCGGCTAATGAAAAACTGTTTTTT
CDR3aa: CASSPSGTAANEKLFF

abundance: few
v_gene: TRBV14
d_gene: NA
j_gene: TRBJ1-2
CDR3nt: TGTGCCAGCAGCCCGTTGGGGCAGCCCTACTATGGCTACACCTTC
CDR3aa: CASSPLGQPYYGYTF

abundance: few
v_gene: TRBV15
d_gene: TRBD2
j_gene: TRBJ2-5
CDR3nt: TGTGCCACCAGCAGGATTCTAGCGGGGGCCGGGGAGACCCAGTACTTC
CDR3aa: CATSRILAGAGETQYF

abundance: NA
v_gene: TRBV10-3
d_gene: TRBD2
j_gene: TRBJ2-1
CDR3nt: TGTGCCATCAGTGAGTCTAGTCTAGCGGGAGGAGGCAATGAGCAGTTCTTC
CDR3aa: CAISESSLAGGGNEQFF

abundance: few
v_gene: TRBV7-9
d_gene: TRBD2
j_gene: TRBJ2-1
CDR3nt: TGTGCCAGCAGCGTTAGCGGGAGCGGAGATGAGCAGTTCTTC
CDR3aa: CASSVSGSGDEQFF

abundance: NA
v_gene: TRBV6-1
d_gene: NA
j_gene: TRBJ2-2
CDR3nt: TGTGCCAGCAGTGAAAGATCAGGGACACGGGCCGGGGAGCTGTTTTTT
CDR3aa: CASSERSGTRAGELFF

abundance: many
v_gene: TRBV7-2
d_gene: TRBD2
j_gene: TRBJ2-1
CDR3nt: TGTGCCAGCAGCTCCCCCTTGGGACTAGCGGGAAATGAGCAGTTCTTC
CDR3aa: CASSSPLGLAGNEQFF

abundance: many
v_gene: TRBV12-3/TRBV12-4
d_gene: NA
j_gene: TRBJ2-7
CDR3nt: TGTGCCAGCAGTTTTGGGAGGCTCTACGAGCAGTACTTC
CDR3aa: CASSFGRLYEQYF

abundance: NA
v_gene: TRBV11-3
d_gene: NA
j_gene: TRBJ2-7
CDR3nt: TGTGCCAGCAGCGCCGGGCGCACCTACGAGCAGTACTTC
CDR3aa: CASSAGRTYEQYF

abundance: NA
v_gene: TRBV27
d_gene: NA
j_gene: TRBJ2-1
CDR3nt: TGTGCCAGCAGTTACCCCGGGGAACGGCCTTACAATGAGCAGTTCTTC
CDR3aa: CASSYPGERPYNEQFF

abundance: many
v_gene: TRBV12-3/TRBV12-4
d_gene: TRBD1
j_gene: TRBJ1-4
CDR3nt: TGTGCCAGCAGTAACAGGGGGTCTAATGAAAAACTGTTTTTT
CDR3aa: CASSNRGSNEKLFF

abundance: many
v_gene: TRBV6-6
d_gene: NA
j_gene: TRBJ1-3
CDR3nt: TGTGCCAGCAGTTACTCGGAGAACTCTGGAAACACCATATATTTT
CDR3aa: CASSYSENSGNTIYF

abundance: few
v_gene: TRBV5-1
d_gene: NA
j_gene: TRBJ1-5
CDR3nt: TGCGCCAGCAGCGAAGGAACAGGGTTGGGCAATCAGCCCCAGCATTTT
CDR3aa: CASSEGTGLGNQPQHF

abundance: NA
v_gene: TRBV6-6
d_gene: TRBD1
j_gene: TRBJ2-7
CDR3nt: TGTGCCACTAAGACAGGGGGTCCCCACGAGCAGTACTTC
CDR3aa: CATKTGGPHEQYF

abundance: NA
v_gene: TRBV24-1
d_gene: TRBD1
j_gene: TRBJ2-1
CDR3nt: TGTGCCACCAGTGATCCCGGGACAGGGTTCGATGAGCAGTTCTTC
CDR3aa: CATSDPGTGFDEQFF

abundance: few
v_gene: TRBV11-2
d_gene: TRBD1
j_gene: TRBJ1-1
CDR3nt: TGTGCCAGCAGGACAGGGGGGGAATGGAGGAGTATGAACACTGAAGCTTTCTTT
CDR3aa: CASRTGGEWRSMNTEAFF

abundance: many
v_gene: TRBV7-2
d_gene: NA
j_gene: TRBJ2-3
CDR3nt: TGTGCCAGCAGCTTTAGCAGAACCACAGATACGCAGTATTTT
CDR3aa: CASSFSRTTDTQYF

abundance: many
v_gene: TRBV7-2
d_gene: NA
j_gene: TRBJ2-5
CDR3nt: TGTGCCAGCAGCCGATACGTATCGACCTACCAAGAGACCCAGTACTTC
CDR3aa: CASSRYVSTYQETQYF

abundance: once
v_gene: TRBV7-9
d_gene: NA
j_gene: TRBJ1-2
CDR3nt: TGTGCCAGCAGCTACGGGGGTATGGGACATGGCTACACCTTC
CDR3aa: CASSYGGMGHGYTF

abundance: few
v_gene: TRBV12-5
d_gene: NA
j_gene: TRBJ2-2
CDR3nt: TGTGCTAGTGGAGAGTTCTGGCCGAACACCGGGGAGCTGTTTTTT
CDR3aa: CASGEFWPNTGELFF

abundance: many
v_gene: TRBV12-3/TRBV12-4
d_gene: TRBD1
j_gene: TRBJ2-3
CDR3nt: TGTGCCAGCAGTTTGCGGACAGGGGGATATGCCCGAACCGGTACGCAGTATTTT
CDR3aa: CASSLRTGGYARTGTQYF

abundance: NA
v_gene: TRBV19
d_gene: NA
j_gene: TRBJ2-7
CDR3nt: TGTGCCAGTCAGCCTCGTAGGGGAACGGGCTACGAGCAGTACTTC
CDR3aa: CASQPRRGTGYEQYF

abundance: few
v_gene: TRBV7-3
d_gene: TRBD2
j_gene: TRBJ2-1
CDR3nt: TGTGCCAGCAGTCGCCAGGTGGGAGGGTTCGGTGGTGAGCAGTTCTTC
CDR3aa: CASSRQVGGFGGEQFF

abundance: few
v_gene: TRBV20-1
d_gene: TRBD2
j_gene: TRBJ2-7
CDR3nt: TGCAGTGCTGGGGGGCTAGCGGGGGGGTCCTACGAGCAGTACTTC
CDR3aa: CSAGGLAGGSYEQYF

abundance: many
v_gene: TRBV7-9
d_gene: NA
j_gene: TRBJ2-3
CDR3nt: TGTGCCAGCAGCCCATCCCGAGATACGCAGTATTTT
CDR3aa: CASSPSRDTQYF

abundance: many
v_gene: TRBV7-6
d_gene: TRBD1
j_gene: TRBJ1-2
CDR3nt: TGTGCCAGCACCTCGAGTGGAGTGCCGGGACAGGGTTTTTACTATGGCTACACCTTC
CDR3aa: CASTSSGVPGQGFYYGYTF

abundance: many
v_gene: TRBV3-1
d_gene: NA
j_gene: TRBJ2-1
CDR3nt: TGTGCCAGCAGCCCCTATCGCAGCTCCTACAATGAGCAGTTCTTC
CDR3aa: CASSPYRSSYNEQFF

abundance: many
v_gene: TRBV7-4
d_gene: NA
j_gene: TRBJ2-7
CDR3nt: TGTGCCAGCAGCTTTCCCGCAGTTGGCTACGAGCAGTACTTC
CDR3aa: CASSFPAVGYEQYF

abundance: many
v_gene: TRBV7-2
d_gene: NA
j_gene: TRBJ1-2
CDR3nt: TGTGCCAGCAGCTTAGGTTTCTCCCAAGGACGAGGCTACACCTTC
CDR3aa: CASSLGFSQGRGYTF

abundance: NA
v_gene: TRBV6-8
d_gene: NA
j_gene: TRBJ1-1
CDR3nt: TGTGCCAGCAGTACTCAGACGGACGAAGCTTTCTTT
CDR3aa: CASSTQTDEAFF

abundance: many
v_gene: TRBV28
d_gene: TRBD1
j_gene: TRBJ1-1
CDR3nt: TGTGCCAGCAGTTTAGGGACAGGGTACGCGAACACTGAAGCTTTCTTT
CDR3aa: CASSLGTGYANTEAFF

abundance: many
v_gene: TRBV6-1
d_gene: NA
j_gene: TRBJ1-5
CDR3nt: TGTGCCAGCAGTCCTTTGCTTCGGCGCGGGAGGCGGGAGCCCCAGCATTTT
CDR3aa: CASSPLLRRGRREPQHF